A single sample gave rise to the 10 T cell receptor beta chains below, sequenced in a study of post-analysis software for immune sequencing data. Antigens for these TCRs are unknown. The study's findings and limits: Higher frequency in patients than in controls was seen for about five TRBV segments, with TRBV5-6, TRBV5-1 and TRBV20-1 among them.

Carried by the TCR beta cDNA libraries were unique molecular identifiers. Each CDR3 protein is one row after TCRdb ran MiXCR on the PCR reads. The data contain 600,000 to 750,000 distinct CDR3 sequences, 55% to 60% of them singletons. Sequencing input: blood. Receptor source: a girl aged 2-9 years with multiple sclerosis.

This sequence joins TRBV6-5 and TRBJ1-4, with a tentative D call TRBD1 (6 bases). Trimming pared 0 bases from V and 3 bases from J, leaving 17 bases between. The germline CDR1 and CDR2 sequences are MNHEY and SVGAGI. The CDR3 extends over 18 amino acids. As DNA, the CDR3 is TGTGCCAGCAGTTACTCGACAGGCAGTAGCGTGGCTAATGAAAAACTGTTTTTT. Its translation is CASSYSTGSSVANEKLFF.

This clonotype was found once. The V call is TRBV7-9, the J call TRBJ2-1, with 7 bases aligning to TRBD2. Germline V CDR1 and CDR2: SEHNR, FQNEAQ (reference sequence). V trimming: 1 base; J trimming: 6 bases; junction bases outside the gene matches: 3. The CDR3 runs 14 residues. The CDR3 DNA reads as TGTGCCAGCAGCTTAGGTTGGACTAGCAATGAGCAGTTCTTC. Encoded protein: CASSLGWTSNEQFF.

There are a few counts of this clonotype. The gene calls are TRBV7-2 and TRBJ2-3; perhaps TRBD1 as D (6 bases). The CDR3 length is 15 residues. Per germline, CDR1 SGHTA and CDR2 FQGNSA. V was clipped by 1 base and J by 6 bases, with 14 bases between them. The CDR3 sequence: CASSLGYQGRDTQYF. The CDR3 DNA is TGTGCCAGCAGCTTAGGGTATCAGGGGCGGGATACGCAGTATTTT.

This clonotype has only a few counts. The chain combines TRBV5-1 with TRBJ2-1; 16 nucleotides match TRBD2. The germline V gene has CDR1 SGHRS and CDR2 YFSETQ. There are 18 residues in the CDR3. J was trimmed by 3 bases and V by 4 bases; bases with no gene match: 7. The CDR3 protein is CASSLSGLAGGVYNEQFF. CDR3 sequence (DNA): TGCGCCAGCAGCCTATCGGGACTAGCGGGAGGGGTCTACAATGAGCAGTTCTTC.

This clonotype has more than one count but fewer than ten. The V gene is TRBV4-3, the J gene TRBJ2-5; no clear D gene. The V and J ends lost 2 bases and 2 bases respectively, with 12 bases between them. The CDR3 has 15 amino acids. Germline V gene lookup returns CDR1 LGHNA and CDR2 YSLEER. CDR3: CASSQSDWPQETQYF. The CDR3 DNA sequence: TGCGCCAGCAGCCAAAGCGACTGGCCTCAAGAGACCCAGTACTTC.

The chain couples TRBV30 to TRBJ1-1; D uncertain. This CDR3 comprises 14 residues. Germline values: CDR1 GTSNPN, CDR2 SVGIG (reference sequence). The germline V and J ends were trimmed by 1 base and 0 bases, with 9 bases remaining between them. The chain's CDR3 is CAWSARRLNTEAFF. The CDR3 region has the DNA TGTGCCTGGAGTGCCCGACGTCTGAACACTGAAGCTTTCTTT. Full variable domain (rest looked up from reference TRBV30 and TRBJ1-1): SQTIHQWPATLVQPVGSPLSLECTVEGTSNPNLYWYRQAAGRGLQLLFYSVGIGQISSEVPQNLSASRPQDRQFILSSKKLLLSDSGFYLCAWSARRLNTEAFFGQGTRLTVV.

This clonotype occurred a few times. The V gene is TRBV5-1, the J gene TRBJ2-3; D is unresolved. Trimming cost V 4 bases and J 2 bases, with 14 bases left between them. CDR1 and CDR2 (germline): SGHRS, YFSETQ. The CDR3 spans 15 residues. The CDR3 reads CASSPGSAVTDTQYF. In nucleotides, the CDR3 is TGCGCCAGCAGCCCTGGGTCAGCTGTCACAGATACGCAGTATTTT. Full variable domain (outside the CDR3, taken from reference TRBV5-1 and TRBJ2-3): KAGVTQTPRYLIKTRGQQVTLSCSPISGHRSVSWYQQTPGQGLQFLFEYFSETQRNKGNFPGRFSGRQFSNSRSEMNVSTLELGDSALYLCASSPGSAVTDTQYFGPGTRLTVL.

This clonotype was observed once. CDR3 bases: TGCAGTGCCCAGAGCGGGAGTGAGACCCAGTACTTC. Translation gives CSAQSGSETQYF. The chain carries TRBV20-1 and TRBJ2-5; 8 positions match TRBD2. Germline CDR1 DFQATT, CDR2 SNEGSKA (reference sequence). The length of the CDR3 is 12 residues. The trim removed 6 bases at V and 5 bases at J, leaving 5 bases unmatched.

The J gene is TRBJ2-3, the V gene TRBV7-8, with D uncertain. The CDR3 has 14 amino acids. Germline CDR1 SGHVS, CDR2 FQNEAQ. Trimming pared 1 base from V and 5 bases from J, leaving 10 bases between. CDR3 sequence: CASSLGPPGDTQYF. CDR3 DNA sequence: TGTGCCAGCAGCTTAGGGCCTCCAGGAGATACGCAGTATTTT.

The chain links TRBV5-1 to TRBJ1-1, with a weak D call TRBD1 (6 bases). Trimming took 1 base from V and 4 from J, leaving 11 bases between them. Germline V lookup: CDR1 SGHRS, CDR2 YFSETQ. This CDR3 has 14 amino acids. The CDR3 DNA sequence: TGCGCCAGCAGCTTGCCAGGGGAGGGCACTGAAGCTTTCTTT. It is translated as CASSLPGEGTEAFF.